These T cell receptor beta chains were read from a single sample in a study of T cell responses to AZD1222 COVID-19 vaccine. Profiled with immunoSEQ multiplex PCR; TCRdb holds only in-frame clones, not every one. The sample has about 160,000 clones, approximately 94% seen once. Sample: peripheral blood, taken 28 days after the second AZD1222 dose. These receptors were collected from an adult who received the AZD1222 COVID-19 vaccine. Each CDR3 is given with its conserved first and last residue. D genes are given only for firm matches. The size field is filled for only some rows; it gives once, few, many or a size class.

d_call | j_call | v_call | clone_size | cdr3_nt | cdr3_aa
TRBD1 | TRBJ2-2 | TRBV6-8 | - | TGTGCCAGCAGTTATGAACAATTAATGGGACAGGAGAACACCGGGGAGCTGTTTTTT | CASSYEQLMGQENTGELFF
TRBD2 | TRBJ2-1 | TRBV18 | - | TGTGCCAGCTCTCCTATTAGCGGGAGGGCCGAAAATGAGCAGTTCTTC | CASSPISGRAENEQFF
- | TRBJ2-3 | TRBV27 | - | TGTGCCAGCAGTTCTTGGTCGCGAGTAACTACAGATACGCAGTATTTT | CASSSWSRVTTDTQYF
- | TRBJ2-4 | TRBV27 | - | TGTGCCAGCAGCCCGCGACTCTTCCGGGAAAACATTCAGTACTTC | CASSPRLFRENIQYF
TRBD1 | TRBJ2-5 | TRBV6-5 | - | TGTGCCAGCGCCCTGGGACAGGGCCAAGAGACCCAGTACTTC | CASALGQGQETQYF
- | TRBJ2-2 | TRBV4-1 | - | TGCGCCAGCAGCCAGCCGACTAGACAAAGGGCCGGGGAGCTGTTTTTT | CASSQPTRQRAGELFF
- | TRBJ1-2 | TRBV2 | - | TGTGCCAGCAGTGAATTCGGATCGGGAGAATCAGGAGGCTACACCTTC | CASSEFGSGESGGYTF
TRBD1 | TRBJ1-2 | TRBV7-2 | - | TGTGCCAGCAGCTTTGCCCCGGGACAGGGCTACGGCTACACCTTC | CASSFAPGQGYGYTF
- | TRBJ1-1 | TRBV29-1 | - | TGCAGCGTTGCCTCAGGGAGGGAAAAGGCTTTCTTT | CSVASGREKAFF
- | TRBJ2-5 | TRBV2 | - | TGTGCCAGCAGATCCGACAGCCAAGAGGCCCAGTACTTC | CASRSDSQEAQYF
TRBD1 | TRBJ1-6 | TRBV7-2 | - | TGTGCCAGCAGCTCAGGGGGGAATCTCTATAATTCACCCCTCCACTTT | CASSSGGNLYNSPLHF
TRBD1 | TRBJ2-5 | TRBV28 | - | TGTGCCAGCAGCCCTGCGCGGGGACAGGGGGGCCAAGAGACCCAGTACTTC | CASSPARGQGGQETQYF
- | TRBJ2-3 | TRBV19 | - | TGTGCCAGTAAGTTGTCACGGACTAGCACAGATACGCAGTATTTT | CASKLSRTSTDTQYF
- | TRBJ1-5 | TRBV10-2 | once | TGCGCCAGCAGTGAGTCCCCCAAAAGCAATCAGCCCCAGCATTTT | CASSESPKSNQPQHF
TRBD2 | TRBJ2-7 | TRBV6-1 | - | TGTGCCAGCAGTGAGTTTTGGCGGGAGCGAGGCGAGCAGTACTTC | CASSEFWRERGEQYF
- | TRBJ1-4 | TRBV18 | - | TGTGCCAGCTCACCACCGAGTCTCTCCAATGAAAAACTGTTTTTT | CASSPPSLSNEKLFF
- | TRBJ2-3 | TRBV5-4 | - | TGTGCCAGCAGCTTGGGTCGTGGGATAGCAGATACGCAGTATTTT | CASSLGRGIADTQYF
- | TRBJ2-7 | TRBV19 | - | TGTGCCAGTAGGCCTCAGGGAAGGCCCTACGAGCAGTACTTC | CASRPQGRPYEQYF
- | TRBJ2-7 | TRBV11-2 | - | TGTGCCAGCAGCTCCCCTTCATCGGCTTGGGAGCAGTACTTC | CASSSPSSAWEQYF
TRBD1 | TRBJ2-1 | TRBV5-1 | - | TGCGCCAGCAGCTTGGGAGGGGGCAGGGGCCACAATGAGCAGTTCTTC | CASSLGGGRGHNEQFF
TRBD1 | TRBJ1-5 | TRBV18 | - | TGTGCCAGCTCACGGGGACAGGAGGGGAGTCAGCCCCAGCATTTT | CASSRGQEGSQPQHF
- | TRBJ1-4 | TRBV28 | - | TGTGCCAGCAGTGGGAACTCGGACTATTTGTTTTTT | CASSGNSDYLFF
- | TRBJ2-7 | TRBV11-2 | - | TGTGCCAGCAGCTTCTTCTATCGCTACGAGCAGTACTTC | CASSFFYRYEQYF
- | TRBJ1-5 | TRBV6-6 | - | TGTGCCAGCAGAGGTTCTTTACTCGACAATCAGCCCCAGCATTTT | CASRGSLLDNQPQHF
- | TRBJ2-7 | TRBV28 | once | TGTGCCAGCAGCACCCCAGGAGCTACCTACGAGCAGTACTTC | CASSTPGATYEQYF
- | TRBJ1-1 | TRBV6-6 | - | TGTGCCAGCAGTCCTTTCAGGGGCCCGAACACTGAAGCTTTCTTT | CASSPFRGPNTEAFF
TRBD1 | TRBJ1-1 | TRBV18 | - | TGTGCCAGCTCACCTCGAGGGGGCAGTATGAACACTGAAGCTTTCTTT | CASSPRGGSMNTEAFF
- | TRBJ1-6 | TRBV6-6 | - | TGTGCCAGCAGTGGACAGTATAATTCACCCCTCCACTTT | CASSGQYNSPLHF
TRBD2 | TRBJ2-7 | TRBV6-2/TRBV6-3 | - | TGTGCCAGCAGTTATCAAGCGGGAGGAACCGAGCAGTACTTC | CASSYQAGGTEQYF
TRBD1 | TRBJ2-7 | TRBV15 | - | TGTGCCACCAGCACCCGACAGGGGGTCCCCGAGCAGTACTTC | CATSTRQGVPEQYF
TRBD1 | TRBJ2-7 | TRBV23-1 | - | TGCGCCAGTACCCCCGGGACAGGGTATCCCAACGAGCAGTACTTC | CASTPGTGYPNEQYF
- | TRBJ2-7 | TRBV27 | - | TGTGCCAGCAGTTCTTTTGGGGGTGGGGACTACGAGCAGTACTTC | CASSSFGGGDYEQYF
- | TRBJ2-7 | TRBV11-2 | - | TGTGCCAGCAGCCTAGCCCACGAGCAGTACTTC | CASSLAHEQYF
TRBD2 | TRBJ2-7 | TRBV27 | - | TGTGCCAGCAGTGGGACTAGCAGGCCGCGGGCGCAGTACTTC | CASSGTSRPRAQYF
- | TRBJ2-6 | TRBV13 | - | TGTGCCAGCAGCTCTACCCCGCCCGGCCCTGGGGCCAACGTCCTGACTTTC | CASSSTPPGPGANVLTF
- | TRBJ2-1 | TRBV12-3/TRBV12-4 | - | TGTGCCAGCAGGTCGGTTTACAATGAGCAGTTCTTC | CASRSVYNEQFF
- | TRBJ1-6 | TRBV7-8 | - | TGTGCCAGCAGCCGATTCAGGGAGGGGTCACCCCTCCACTTT | CASSRFREGSPLHF
TRBD1 | TRBJ2-1 | TRBV7-9 | once | TGTGCCAGCACCGAATCGCCCGGGACAGGGCAGTTCTTC | CASTESPGTGQFF
TRBD2 | TRBJ2-1 | TRBV2 | once | TGTGCCAGCAAGGGACTAGCGGGACCCAATGAGCAGTTCTTC | CASKGLAGPNEQFF
- | TRBJ2-2 | TRBV18 | - | TGTGCCAGCTCACCACGTCGCAGTAGAACGAACACCGGGGAGCTGTTTTTT | CASSPRRSRTNTGELFF
- | TRBJ2-7 | TRBV15 | - | TGTGCCACCAGGAGCAGGCGTACAGACGACTACGAGCAGTACTTC | CATRSRRTDDYEQYF
TRBD1 | TRBJ1-1 | TRBV7-9 | - | TGTGCCAGCAGCCCGGACAGGGAGGGAGCTTTCTTT | CASSPDREGAFF
- | TRBJ1-1 | TRBV2 | - | TGTGCCAGCAGTGATTCCGGGTGGAACACTGAAGCTTTCTTT | CASSDSGWNTEAFF
- | TRBJ2-1 | TRBV27 | - | TGTGCCAGCAGTTTATGGGCAGGGGTAGGGAATGAGCAGTTCTTC | CASSLWAGVGNEQFF
TRBD2 | TRBJ2-3 | TRBV4-2 | - | TGTGCCAGCAGCCCTCGCGGGAGCGGGGTAGATACGCAGTATTTT | CASSPRGSGVDTQYF
- | TRBJ2-1 | TRBV10-3 | - | TGTGCCATCAGTGAGAAGTGGCTGGAGAATGAGCAGTTCTTC | CAISEKWLENEQFF
TRBD2 | TRBJ2-7 | TRBV6-2/TRBV6-3 | once | TGTGCCAGCAGTCTATTTCTAGCGGGAGGCGACGAGCAGTACTTC | CASSLFLAGGDEQYF
TRBD1 | TRBJ2-7 | TRBV6-5 | - | TGTGCCAGCAGCACAGGGGGCGGCAACTACGAGCAGTACTTC | CASSTGGGNYEQYF
TRBD2 | TRBJ2-1 | TRBV14 | - | TGTGCCAGCAGCCAAGCGGGGGGACTTGGCGGGAGGGCTTACAATGAGCAGTTCTTC | CASSQAGGLGGRAYNEQFF
- | TRBJ2-2 | TRBV28 | - | TGTGCCAGCAGTTTATGGGGGGTTTCGACCGGGGAGCTGTTTTTT | CASSLWGVSTGELFF